This T cell receptor (beta chain) was sequenced in a study of T cells in Graves' hyperthyroidism and ophthalmopathy. RNA transcripts provided the source from which TCR beta CDR3 regions were amplified. The primer set for the first-round RT-PCR of the TCR CDR3 was HTBI. MiXCR was run by TCRdb on the multiplex PCR reads, yielding one entry per CDR3 protein. The sample records over 400,000 distinct CDR3 sequences, 22% being singletons. V shed 6 bases and J 3 bases; nucleotides not matched to a gene: 9. The germline CDR1 and CDR2 sequences are SNHLY and FYNNEI. The CDR3 length is 17 residues. This clonotype was seen once.

The material sequenced was blood. The V call is TRBV2, the J call TRBJ2-3; 13 positions agree with TRBD2. The receptor comes from a woman in her 70s with Graves' ophthalmopathy. DNA of the CDR3: TGTGCCAGCAGCCAAGTGGGACTAGCGGGAAGTACAGATACGCAGTATTTT. Amino acid sequence: CASSQVGLAGSTDTQYF. Combining the CDR3 with reference TRBV2 and TRBJ2-3 gives the whole variable domain EPEVTQTPSHQVTQMGQEVILRCVPISNHLYFYWYRQILGQKVEFLVSFYNNEISEKSEIFDDQFSVERPDGSNFTLKIRSTKLEDSAMYFCASSQVGLAGSTDTQYFGPGTRLTVL.